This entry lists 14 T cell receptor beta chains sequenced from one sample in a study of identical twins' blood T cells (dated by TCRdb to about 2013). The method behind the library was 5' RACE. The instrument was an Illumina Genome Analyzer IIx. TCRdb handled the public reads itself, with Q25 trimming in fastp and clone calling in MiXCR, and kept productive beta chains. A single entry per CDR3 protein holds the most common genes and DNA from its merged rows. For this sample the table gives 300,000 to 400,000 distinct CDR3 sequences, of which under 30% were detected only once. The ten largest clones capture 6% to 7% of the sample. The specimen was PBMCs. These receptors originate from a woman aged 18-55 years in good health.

As DNA, the CDR3 is TGTGCCAGCAGCAGTCGGACTTCCTACAATGAGCAGTTCTTC. Translation gives CASSSRTSYNEQFF. This sequence joins TRBV3-1 and TRBJ2-1, with TRBD2 as a possible D gene (5 bases). Looked up from germline, CDR1 is LGHDT and CDR2 is YNNKEL (reference sequence). This CDR3 is built from 14 residues. V shed 5 bases and J shed 1 base, with 9 bases lying between them.

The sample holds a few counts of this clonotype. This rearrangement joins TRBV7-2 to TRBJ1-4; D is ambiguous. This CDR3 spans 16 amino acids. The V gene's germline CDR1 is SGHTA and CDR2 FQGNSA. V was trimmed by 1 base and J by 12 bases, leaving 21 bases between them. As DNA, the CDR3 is TGTGCCAGCAGCTTAGGGACGATCCCAAGTCGCGAAGAACTGTTTTTT. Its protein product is CASSLGTIPSREELFF.

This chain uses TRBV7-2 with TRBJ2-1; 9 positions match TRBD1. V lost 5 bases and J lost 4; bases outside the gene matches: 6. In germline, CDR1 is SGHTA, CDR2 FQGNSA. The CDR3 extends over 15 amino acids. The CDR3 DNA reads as TGTGCCAGCAGCACCGGGACAGGGTCGTACAATGAGCAGTTCTTC. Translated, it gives CASSTGTGSYNEQFF. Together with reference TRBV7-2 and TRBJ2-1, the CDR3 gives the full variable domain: GAGVSQSPSNKVTEKGKDVELRCDPISGHTALYWYRQSLGQGLEFLIYFQGNSAPDKSGLPSDRFSAERTGGSVSTLTIQRTQQEDSAVYLCASSTGTGSYNEQFFGPGTRLTVL.

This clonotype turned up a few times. In DNA, the CDR3 is TGTGCCAGCAGCCATCTAACAGGGGACGAGCAGTACTTC. Its translation is CASSHLTGDEQYF. The rearrangement links TRBV3-1 to TRBJ2-7; TRBD1 matches 7 bases. With V trimmed by 3 bases and J by 5 bases, 4 bases remained unmatched. The CDR3 loop spans 13 amino acids. In germline, CDR1 is LGHDT, CDR2 YNNKEL (reference sequence).

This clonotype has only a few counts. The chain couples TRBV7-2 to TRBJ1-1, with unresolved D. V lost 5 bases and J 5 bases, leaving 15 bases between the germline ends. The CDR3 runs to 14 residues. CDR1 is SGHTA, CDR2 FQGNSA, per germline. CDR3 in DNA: TGTGCCAGCAGCATTGCCCCGACTAGAACTGAAGCTTTCTTT. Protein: CASSIAPTRTEAFF.

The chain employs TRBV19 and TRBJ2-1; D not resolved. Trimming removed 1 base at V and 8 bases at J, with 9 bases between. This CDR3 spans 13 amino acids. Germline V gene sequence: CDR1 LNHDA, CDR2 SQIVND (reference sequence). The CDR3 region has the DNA TGTGCCAGTAGTATAGGCTCTTCCTATGAGCAGTTCTTC. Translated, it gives CASSIGSSYEQFF.

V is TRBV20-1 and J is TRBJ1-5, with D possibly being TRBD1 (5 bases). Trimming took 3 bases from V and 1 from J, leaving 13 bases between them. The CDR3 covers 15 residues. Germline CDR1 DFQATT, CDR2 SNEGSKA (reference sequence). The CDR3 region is CSARVTGGSNQPQHF. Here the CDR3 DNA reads TGCAGTGCTAGGGTTACAGGAGGGAGCAATCAGCCCCAGCATTTT.

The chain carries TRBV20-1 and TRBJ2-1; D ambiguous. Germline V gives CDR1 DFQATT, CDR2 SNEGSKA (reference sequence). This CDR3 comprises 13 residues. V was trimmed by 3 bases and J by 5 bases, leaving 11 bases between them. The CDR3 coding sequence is TGCAGTGCTAGGAGAAGCGAGAACAATGAGCAGTTCTTC. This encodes CSARRSENNEQFF.

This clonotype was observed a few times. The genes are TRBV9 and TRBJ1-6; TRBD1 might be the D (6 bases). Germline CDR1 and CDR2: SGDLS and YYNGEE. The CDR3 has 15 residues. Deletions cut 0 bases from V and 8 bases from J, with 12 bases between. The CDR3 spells CASSVGDRRDSPLHF. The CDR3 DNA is TGTGCCAGCAGCGTAGGTGACAGGAGGGATTCACCCCTCCACTTT.

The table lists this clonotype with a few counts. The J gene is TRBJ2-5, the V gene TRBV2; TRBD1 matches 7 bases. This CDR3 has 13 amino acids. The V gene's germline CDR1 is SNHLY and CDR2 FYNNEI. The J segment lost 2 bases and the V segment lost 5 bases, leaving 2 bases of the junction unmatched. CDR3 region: CASSQGQQETQYF. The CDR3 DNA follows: TGTGCCAGCAGTCAGGGACAGCAAGAGACCCAGTACTTC.

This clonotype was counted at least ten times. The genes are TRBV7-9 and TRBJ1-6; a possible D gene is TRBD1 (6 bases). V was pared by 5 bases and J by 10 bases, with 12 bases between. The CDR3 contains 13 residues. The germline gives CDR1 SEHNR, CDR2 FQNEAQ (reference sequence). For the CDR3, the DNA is TGTGCCAGCAGCGATCAGGGGATCTCACCCCTCCACTTT. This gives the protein CASSDQGISPLHF.

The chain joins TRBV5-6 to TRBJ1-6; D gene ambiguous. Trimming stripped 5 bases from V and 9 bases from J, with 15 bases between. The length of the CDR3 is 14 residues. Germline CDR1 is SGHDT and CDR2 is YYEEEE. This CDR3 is CASSRTGLASPLHF. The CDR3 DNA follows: TGTGCCAGCAGTCGAACGGGGTTGGCTTCACCCCTCCACTTT. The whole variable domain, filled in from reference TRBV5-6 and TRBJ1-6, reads DAGVTQSPTHLIKTRGQQVTLRCSPKSGHDTVSWYQQALGQGPQFIFQYYEEEERQRGNFPDRFSGHQFPNYSSELNVNALLLGDSALYLCASSRTGLASPLHFGNGTRLTVT.

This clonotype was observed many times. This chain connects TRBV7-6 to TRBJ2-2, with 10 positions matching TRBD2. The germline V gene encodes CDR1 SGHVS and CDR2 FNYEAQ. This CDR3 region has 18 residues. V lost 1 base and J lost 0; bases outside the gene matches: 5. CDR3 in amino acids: CASSLGPSGGSNTGELFF. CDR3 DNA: TGTGCCAGCAGCTTAGGCCCTAGCGGGGGCTCGAACACCGGGGAGCTGTTTTTT. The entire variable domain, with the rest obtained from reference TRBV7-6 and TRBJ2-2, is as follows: GAGVSQSPRYKVTKRGQDVALRCDPISGHVSLYWYRQALGQGPEFLTYFNYEAQQDKSGLPNDRFSAERPEGSISTLTIQRTEQRDSAMYRCASSLGPSGGSNTGELFFGEGSRLTVL.

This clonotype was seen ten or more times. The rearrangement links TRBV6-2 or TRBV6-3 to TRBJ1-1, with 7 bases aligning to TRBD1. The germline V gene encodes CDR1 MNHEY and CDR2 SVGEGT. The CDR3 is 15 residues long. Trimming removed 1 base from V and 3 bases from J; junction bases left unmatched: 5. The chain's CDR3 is CASSYWGTDYTEAFF. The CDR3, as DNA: TGTGCCAGCAGTTACTGGGGGACAGATTACACTGAAGCTTTCTTT.